This T cell receptor beta chain was found in a study of blood T cell repertoires in COVID-19. Background on the study: COVID-19 samples from acute and convalescent phases originated in the United States, Italy and Spain. PBMCs, B-cell-depleted T cells, or T cells provided the cDNA or gDNA that made up the material.

Original processing methods: Quantification of nucleated cells was approximated via reference gene primer amplification. Data came from immunoSEQ multiplex PCR; TCRdb stores just in-frame clones and leaves some out. The V and J calls and clone size come from that table; D and trimming were worked out from the DNA. Here the sample spans some 190,000 clones, roughly 88% being singletons. Sequenced sample: peripheral blood. The source is a man between 60 and 70 years old with acute or convalescent COVID-19.

CDR3 bases: TGTGCCAGCAGCCCAGGCCCGAGCGGGAGCCAGCAGACCCAGTACTTC. This codes for CASSPGPSGSQQTQYF. The V and J genes are TRBV9 and TRBJ2-5, with TRBD2 matching 8 bases. Germline V gene lookup returns CDR1 SGDLS and CDR2 YYNGEE. CDR3 size: 16 residues. V lost 4 bases to trimming and J lost 6 bases; unmatched junction nucleotides: 14.